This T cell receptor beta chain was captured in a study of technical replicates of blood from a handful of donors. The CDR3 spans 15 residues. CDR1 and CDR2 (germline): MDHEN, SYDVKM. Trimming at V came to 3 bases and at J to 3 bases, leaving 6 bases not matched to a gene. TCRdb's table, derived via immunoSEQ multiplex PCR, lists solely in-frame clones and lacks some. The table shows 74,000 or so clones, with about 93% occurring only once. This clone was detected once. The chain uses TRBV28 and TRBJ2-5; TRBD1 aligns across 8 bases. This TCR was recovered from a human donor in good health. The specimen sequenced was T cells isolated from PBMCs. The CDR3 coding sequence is TGTGCCAGCAGTTTTTTTAGACAGGGGAAAGAGACCCAGTACTTC. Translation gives CASSFFRQGKETQYF. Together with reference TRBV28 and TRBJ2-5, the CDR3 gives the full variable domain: DVKVTQSSRYLVKRTGEKVFLECVQDMDHENMFWYRQDPGLGLRLIYFSYDVKMKEKGDIPEGYSVSREKKERFSLILESASTNQTSMYLCASSFFRQGKETQYFGPGTRLLVL.